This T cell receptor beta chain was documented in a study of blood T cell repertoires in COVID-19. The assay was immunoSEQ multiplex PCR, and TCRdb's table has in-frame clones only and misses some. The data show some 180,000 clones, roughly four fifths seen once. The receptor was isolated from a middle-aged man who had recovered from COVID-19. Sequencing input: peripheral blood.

In DNA form, the CDR3 reads TGTGCCAGCAGCGTAGTAGCCCCCCGGGACAATCAGCCCCAGCATTTT. Translated: CASSVVAPRDNQPQHF. The chain carries TRBV9 and TRBJ1-5, with D unresolved. The CDR3 is 16 residues long. The germline V gene has CDR1 SGDLS and CDR2 YYNGEE. Trimming shortened V by 0 bases and J by 3 bases, and 13 bases separated the two germline ends.